Shown below are 6 T cell receptor beta chains from a single sample sequenced in a study of T-cell memory formation after mild COVID-19. Each CDR3 protein gets one entry after TCRdb re-called the 5' RACE reads with MiXCR. This repertoire shows a few hundred thousand distinct CDR3 sequences, around 16% found once; its top ten account for about a fifth. The sample comprised PBMCs or a T cell subset sorted from them (not recorded which). The receptor set was obtained from a man aged 18 to 35 who had mild COVID-19 (a few samples of this study predate the infection). Cell type and time point are not known.

The rearrangement links TRBV9 to TRBJ2-1; 9 positions match TRBD1. The germline CDR1 and CDR2 sequences are SGDLS and YYNGEE. This CDR3 contains 15 residues. Trimming cost V 0 bases and J 4 bases; bases outside gene matches: 2. In nucleotides, the CDR3 is TGTGCCAGCAGCGTAGGGGACAGGGTGTACAATGAGCAGTTCTTC. Amino acids: CASSVGDRVYNEQFF.

This chain joins TRBV30 and TRBJ2-7; D is ambiguous. The V and J ends lost 0 bases and 0 bases respectively, with 12 bases between them. The CDR3 runs to 15 residues. The germline CDR1 and CDR2 sequences are GTSNPN and SVGIG (reference sequence). The DNA of the CDR3 is TGTGCCTGGAGTGTGGACGGCCTCAGCTCCTACGAGCAGTACTTC. It yields the protein CAWSVDGLSSYEQYF.

This clonotype was recorded many times. The genes are TRBV6-5 and TRBJ1-2, with 9 bases matching TRBD1. The trim removed 5 bases at V and 6 bases at J, leaving 4 bases unmatched. Germline lookup yields CDR1 MNHEY and CDR2 SVGAGI. The CDR3 covers 13 residues. CDR3 nucleotide sequence: TGTGCCAGCAGTATGGGGACAGGGAATGGCTACACCTTC. Its protein is CASSMGTGNGYTF.

The sample holds a few counts of this clonotype. The chain has TRBV4-3 and TRBJ2-5; no clear D. This CDR3 is built from 13 residues. Deletions cut 0 bases from V and 5 bases from J, with 7 bases between. Germline CDR1 LGHNA, CDR2 YSLEER. CDR3 sequence: CASSQDWRETQYF. In DNA form, the CDR3 reads TGCGCCAGCAGCCAAGATTGGCGGGAGACCCAGTACTTC.

The gene calls are TRBV9 and TRBJ1-2; no firm D call. The CDR3 has 14 residues. The ends were cut back, 0 bases at V and 0 bases at J, with 6 bases in the middle. CDR1 is SGDLS and CDR2 is YYNGEE in the germline V gene. The CDR3 DNA reads as TGTGCCAGCAGCGTAGACGGGGCTAACTATGGCTACACCTTC. It codes for CASSVDGANYGYTF.

This clonotype was seen only a few times. This sequence joins TRBV7-2 and TRBJ2-2, with a possible D match to TRBD2 (6 bases). The CDR3 loop spans 15 amino acids. V was trimmed by 1 base and J by 4 bases, leaving 10 bases between them. CDR1 and CDR2 from the germline V gene are SGHTA and FQGNSA. CDR3 coding DNA: TGTGCCAGCAGCTTAGGCGGGGCGATCACCGGGGAGCTGTTTTTT. Its protein product is CASSLGGAITGELFF.